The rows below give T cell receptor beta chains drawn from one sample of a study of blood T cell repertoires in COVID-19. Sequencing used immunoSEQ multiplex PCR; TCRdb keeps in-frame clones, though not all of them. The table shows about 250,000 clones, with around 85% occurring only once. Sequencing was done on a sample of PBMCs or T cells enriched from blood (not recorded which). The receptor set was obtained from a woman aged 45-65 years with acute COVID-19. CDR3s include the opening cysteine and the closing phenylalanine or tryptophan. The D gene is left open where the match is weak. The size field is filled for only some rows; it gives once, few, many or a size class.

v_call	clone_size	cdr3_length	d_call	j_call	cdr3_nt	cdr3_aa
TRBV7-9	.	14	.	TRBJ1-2	TGTGCCAGCAGCCTCGGACTGGGCGACTATGGCTACACCTTC	CASSLGLGDYGYTF
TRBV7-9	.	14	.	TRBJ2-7	TGTGCCAGCAGCCCTGACAGTACCACCTACGAGCAGTACTTC	CASSPDSTTYEQYF
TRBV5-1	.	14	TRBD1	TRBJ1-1	TGCGCCAGCAGTCCCGGACAGGGCGGCACTGAAGCTTTCTTT	CASSPGQGGTEAFF
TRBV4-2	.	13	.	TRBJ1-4	TGTGCCAGCAGCCAAGCTAGCGGTGAAAAACTGTTTTTT	CASSQASGEKLFF
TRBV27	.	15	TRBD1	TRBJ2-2	TGTGCCAGCAGTTTGGGGGACAGGGTCAGCGGGGAGCTGTTTTTT	CASSLGDRVSGELFF
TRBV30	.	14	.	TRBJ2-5	TGTGCCTGGAGTGCCTCCCGGGGGACGGAGACCCAGTACTTC	CAWSASRGTETQYF
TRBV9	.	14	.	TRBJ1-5	TGTGCCAGCAGCCTACAGGGTAGCAATCAGCCCCAGCATTTT	CASSLQGSNQPQHF
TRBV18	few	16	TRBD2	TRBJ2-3	TGTGCCAGCTCACCACCGACTAGCGGGGGCACAGATACGCAGTATTTT	CASSPPTSGGTDTQYF
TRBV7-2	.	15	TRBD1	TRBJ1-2	TGTGCCAGCAGCCTACAGGGACAGGGGGCCTATGGCTACACCTTC	CASSLQGQGAYGYTF
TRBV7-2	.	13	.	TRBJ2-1	TGTGCCAGCAGCCGGCCCTCGGAGAATGAGCAGTTCTTC	CASSRPSENEQFF
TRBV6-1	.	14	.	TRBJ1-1	TGTGCCAGCAGTGAGGGAGGGGTGAACACTGAAGCTTTCTTT	CASSEGGVNTEAFF
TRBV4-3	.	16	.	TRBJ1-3	TGCGCCAGCAGCCTTTCCTGGCAGGACTCTGGAAACACCATATATTTT	CASSLSWQDSGNTIYF
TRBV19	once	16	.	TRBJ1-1	TGTCCTTCACCAAGGGGACACAGAGGGGGGAACACTGAAGCTTTCTTT	CPSPRGHRGGNTEAFF
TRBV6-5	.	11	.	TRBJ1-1	TGTGCCAGCAGTCCAGGATCCGAAGCTTTCTTT	CASSPGSEAFF
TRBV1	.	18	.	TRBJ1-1	TGCACCAGCAGCCGGTCACCCAGGGAGGGGGAGAGGGACACTGAAGCTTTCTTT	CTSSRSPREGERDTEAFF
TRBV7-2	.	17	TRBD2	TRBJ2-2	TGTGCCAGCAGCCCATCCGGCGGGGGGACCAACACCGGGGAGCTGTTTTTT	CASSPSGGGTNTGELFF
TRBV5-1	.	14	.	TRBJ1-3	TGCGCCAGCAGCCCGTCCTTCTCTGGAAACACCATATATTTT	CASSPSFSGNTIYF
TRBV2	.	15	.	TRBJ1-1	TGTGCCAGCAGTCCGCTTTCGGGACTCGGCACTGAAGCTTTCTTT	CASSPLSGLGTEAFF
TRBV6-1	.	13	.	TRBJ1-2	TGTGCCAGCAGTGAAACGGTATCTACTGGCTACACCTTC	CASSETVSTGYTF
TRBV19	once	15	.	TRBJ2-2	TGTGCCAGTACCCCAGGGGGGATGAACACCGGGGAGCTGTTTTTT	CASTPGGMNTGELFF
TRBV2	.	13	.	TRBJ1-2	TGTGCCAGCAGTGATCAAGGGGACTATGGCTACACCTTC	CASSDQGDYGYTF
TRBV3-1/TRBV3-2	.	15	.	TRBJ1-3	TGTGCCAGCAGCCGGGGCCGTGACTCTGGAAACACCATATATTTT	CASSRGRDSGNTIYF
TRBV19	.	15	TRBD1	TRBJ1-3	TGTGCCAGTAGTTTACCGGGACAGCCTGGAAACACCATATATTTT	CASSLPGQPGNTIYF
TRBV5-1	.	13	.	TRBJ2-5	TGCGCCAGCAGCCAACAGGTTAGAGAGACCCAGTACTTC	CASSQQVRETQYF
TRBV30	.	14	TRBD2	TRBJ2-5	TGTGCCTGGAGTGAAGCTGCGGGGGGAGGGACCCAGTACTTC	CAWSEAAGGGTQYF
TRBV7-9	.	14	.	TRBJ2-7	TGTGCCAGCAGCTTATTGCAGGGGGGCCACGAGCAGTACTTC	CASSLLQGGHEQYF
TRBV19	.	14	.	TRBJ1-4	TGTGCCAGTAGTACGACAGGACGGGGCGAAAAACTGTTTTTT	CASSTTGRGEKLFF
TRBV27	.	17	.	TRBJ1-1	TGTGCCACCCTAAGTTTAACGGCAGGGAACATGAACACTGAAGCTTTCTTT	CATLSLTAGNMNTEAFF
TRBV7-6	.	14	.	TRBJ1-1	TGTGCCAGCAGCTTAGCATTAGATACTCCTGAAGCTTTCTTT	CASSLALDTPEAFF